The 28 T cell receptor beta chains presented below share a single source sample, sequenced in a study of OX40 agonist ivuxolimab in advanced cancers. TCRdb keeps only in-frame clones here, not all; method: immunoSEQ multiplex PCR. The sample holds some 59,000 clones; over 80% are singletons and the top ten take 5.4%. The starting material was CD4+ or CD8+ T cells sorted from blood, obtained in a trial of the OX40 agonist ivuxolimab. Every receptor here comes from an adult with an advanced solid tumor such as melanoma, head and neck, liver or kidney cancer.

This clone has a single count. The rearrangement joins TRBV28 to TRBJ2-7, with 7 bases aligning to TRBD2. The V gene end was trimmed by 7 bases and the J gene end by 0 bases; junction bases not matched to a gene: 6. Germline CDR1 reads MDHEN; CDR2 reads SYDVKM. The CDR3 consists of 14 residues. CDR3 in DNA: TGTGCCAGCACCCCCGGGGGGAGCTCCTACGAGCAGTACTTC. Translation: CASTPGGSSYEQYF.

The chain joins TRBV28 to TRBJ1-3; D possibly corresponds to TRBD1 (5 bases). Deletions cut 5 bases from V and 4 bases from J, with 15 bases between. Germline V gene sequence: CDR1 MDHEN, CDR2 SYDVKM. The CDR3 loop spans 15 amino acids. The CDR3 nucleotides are TGTGCCAGCAGTCCTCCCAGGGCGTGGGGAAACACCATATATTTT. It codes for CASSPPRAWGNTIYF.

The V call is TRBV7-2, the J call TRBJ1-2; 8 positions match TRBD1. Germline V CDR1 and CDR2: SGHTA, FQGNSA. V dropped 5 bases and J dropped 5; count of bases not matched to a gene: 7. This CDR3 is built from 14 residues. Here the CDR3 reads CASSPRTGLYGYTF. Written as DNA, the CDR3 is TGTGCCAGCAGCCCCCGGACAGGGCTTTATGGCTACACCTTC.

The CDR3 DNA reads as TGTGCCAGCAGCCGGACTAGCGGCTACGAGCAGTACTTC. Translating gives CASSRTSGYEQYF. The rearrangement uses TRBV14 and TRBJ2-7, with 10 bases that match TRBD2. V lost 4 bases, J lost 3 bases, and 0 bases stayed unmatched. CDR1 and CDR2 from the germline V gene are SGHDN and FVKESK. CDR3 length: 13 residues.

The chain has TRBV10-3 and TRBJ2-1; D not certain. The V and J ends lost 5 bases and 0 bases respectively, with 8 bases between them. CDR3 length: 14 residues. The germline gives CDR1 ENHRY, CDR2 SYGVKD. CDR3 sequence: CAISSWGSYNEQFF. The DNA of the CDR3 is TGTGCCATCAGTTCTTGGGGCTCCTACAATGAGCAGTTCTTC.

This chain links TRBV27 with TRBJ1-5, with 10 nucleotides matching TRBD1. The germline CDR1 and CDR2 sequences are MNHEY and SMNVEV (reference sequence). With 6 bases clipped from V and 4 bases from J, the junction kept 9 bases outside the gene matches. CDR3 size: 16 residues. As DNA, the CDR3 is TGTGCCAGCAGAGGTCCGGGACAGGGGAGTAATCAGCCCCAGCATTTT. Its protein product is CASRGPGQGSNQPQHF.

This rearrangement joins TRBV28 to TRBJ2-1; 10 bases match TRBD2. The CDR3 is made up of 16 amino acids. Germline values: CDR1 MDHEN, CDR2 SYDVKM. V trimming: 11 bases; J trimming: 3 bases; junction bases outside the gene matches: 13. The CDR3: CAGGLAEAGGYNEQFF. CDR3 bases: TGTGCCGGTGGACTAGCGGAGGCAGGGGGCTACAATGAGCAGTTCTTC. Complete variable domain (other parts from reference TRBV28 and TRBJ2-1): DVKVTQSSRYLVKRTGEKVFLECVQDMDHENMFWYRQDPGLGLRLIYFSYDVKMKEKGDIPEGYSVSREKKERFSLILESASTNQTSMYLCAGGLAEAGGYNEQFFGPGTRLTVL.

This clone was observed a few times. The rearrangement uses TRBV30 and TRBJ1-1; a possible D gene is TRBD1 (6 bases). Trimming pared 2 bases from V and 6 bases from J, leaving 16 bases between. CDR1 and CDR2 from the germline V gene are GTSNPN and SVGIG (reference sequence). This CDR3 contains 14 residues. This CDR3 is CAWSKGVFLAEAFF. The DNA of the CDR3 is TGTGCCTGGAGTAAGGGGGTTTTCTTGGCTGAAGCTTTCTTT.

The CDR3: CASSSGTADNSPLHF. As DNA, the CDR3 is TGCGCCAGCAGCTCGGGTACAGCGGATAATTCACCCCTCCACTTT. J is TRBJ1-6 and V is TRBV5-1; no definite D call. This CDR3 is built from 15 residues. The ends were cut back, 3 bases at V and 5 bases at J, with 12 bases in the middle. Germline loops: CDR1 SGHRS, CDR2 YFSETQ. The whole variable domain, filled in from reference TRBV5-1 and TRBJ1-6, reads KAGVTQTPRYLIKTRGQQVTLSCSPISGHRSVSWYQQTPGQGLQFLFEYFSETQRNKGNFPGRFSGRQFSNSRSEMNVSTLELGDSALYLCASSSGTADNSPLHFGNGTRLTVT.

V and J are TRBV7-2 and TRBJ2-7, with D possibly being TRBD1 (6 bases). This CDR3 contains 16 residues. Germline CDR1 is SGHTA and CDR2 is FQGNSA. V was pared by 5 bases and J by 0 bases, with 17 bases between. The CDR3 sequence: CASSRRGTPTSYEQYF. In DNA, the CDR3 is TGTGCCAGCAGCCGCCGTGGGACACCGACCTCCTACGAGCAGTACTTC.

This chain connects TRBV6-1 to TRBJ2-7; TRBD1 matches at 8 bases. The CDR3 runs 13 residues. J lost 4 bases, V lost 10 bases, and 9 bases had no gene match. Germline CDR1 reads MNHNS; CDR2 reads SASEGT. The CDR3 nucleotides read TGTGCCACCGGCCGGGACAGGTATTACGAGCAGTACTTC. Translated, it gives CATGRDRYYEQYF.

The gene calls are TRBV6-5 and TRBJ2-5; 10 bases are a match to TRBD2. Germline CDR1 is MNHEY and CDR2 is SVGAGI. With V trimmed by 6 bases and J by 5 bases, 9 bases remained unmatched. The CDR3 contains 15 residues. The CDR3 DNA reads TGTGCCAGCAGGGGACTAGCGCGCCAGTCGGAGACCCAGTACTTC. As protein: CASRGLARQSETQYF.

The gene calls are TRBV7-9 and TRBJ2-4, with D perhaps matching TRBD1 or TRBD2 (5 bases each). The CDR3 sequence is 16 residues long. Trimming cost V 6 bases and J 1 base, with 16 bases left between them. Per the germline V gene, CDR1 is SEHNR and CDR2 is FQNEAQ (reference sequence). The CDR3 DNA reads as TGTGCCAGCAGGCAGACCGGGACCCAGGCCAAAAACATTCAGTACTTC. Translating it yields CASRQTGTQAKNIQYF. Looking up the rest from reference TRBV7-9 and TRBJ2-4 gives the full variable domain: DTGVSQNPRHKITKRGQNVTFRCDPISEHNRLYWYRQTLGQGPEFLTYFQNEAQLEKSRLLSDRFSAERPKGSFSTLEIQRTEQGDSAMYLCASRQTGTQAKNIQYFGAGTRLSVL.

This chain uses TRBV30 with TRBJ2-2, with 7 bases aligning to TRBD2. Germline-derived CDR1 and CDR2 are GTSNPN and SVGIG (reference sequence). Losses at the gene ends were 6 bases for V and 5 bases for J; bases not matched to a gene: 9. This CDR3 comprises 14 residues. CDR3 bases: TGTGCCTGCTCTTGGGAGGGCCGGACCGGGGAGCTGTTTTTT. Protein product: CACSWEGRTGELFF.

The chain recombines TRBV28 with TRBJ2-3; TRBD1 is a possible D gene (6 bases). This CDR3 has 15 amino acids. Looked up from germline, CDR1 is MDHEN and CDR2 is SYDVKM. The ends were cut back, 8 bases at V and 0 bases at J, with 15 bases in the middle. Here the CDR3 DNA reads TGTGCCAGCGGCTTCGAAGGGGGTAGCACAGATACGCAGTATTTT. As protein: CASGFEGGSTDTQYF.

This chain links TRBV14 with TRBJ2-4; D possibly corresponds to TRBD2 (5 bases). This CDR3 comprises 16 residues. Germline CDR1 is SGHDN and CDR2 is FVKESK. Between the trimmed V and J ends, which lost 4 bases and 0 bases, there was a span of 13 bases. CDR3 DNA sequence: TGTGCCAGCAGCCCGTCCGGGATTCTAGCCAAAAACATTCAGTACTTC. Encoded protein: CASSPSGILAKNIQYF.

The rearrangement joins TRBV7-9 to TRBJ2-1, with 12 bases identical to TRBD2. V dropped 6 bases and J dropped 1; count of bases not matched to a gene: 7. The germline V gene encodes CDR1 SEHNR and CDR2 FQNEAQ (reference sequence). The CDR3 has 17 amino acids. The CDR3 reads CASSASGRALSYNEQFF. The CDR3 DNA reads TGTGCCAGCAGTGCTAGCGGGAGGGCCTTATCCTACAATGAGCAGTTCTTC.

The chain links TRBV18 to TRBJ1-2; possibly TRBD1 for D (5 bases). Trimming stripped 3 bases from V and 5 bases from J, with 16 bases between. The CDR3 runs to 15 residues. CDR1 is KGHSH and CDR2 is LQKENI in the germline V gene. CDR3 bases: TGTGCCAGCTCACCCCCCTCGCAGGGAGAGTATGGCTACACCTTC. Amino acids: CASSPPSQGEYGYTF.

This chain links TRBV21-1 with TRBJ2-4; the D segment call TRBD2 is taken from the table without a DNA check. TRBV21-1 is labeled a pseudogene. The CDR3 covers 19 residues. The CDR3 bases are TGTGCCAGCAGCCGCGGCGTGAAACCCATACCAATAGCCAAAAACATTCAGTACTTC. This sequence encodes CASSRGVKPIPIAKNIQYF.

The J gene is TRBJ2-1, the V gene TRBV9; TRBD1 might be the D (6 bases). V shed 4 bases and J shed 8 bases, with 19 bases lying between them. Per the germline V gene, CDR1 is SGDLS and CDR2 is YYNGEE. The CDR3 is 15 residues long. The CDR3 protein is CASSPTDRNAYEQFF. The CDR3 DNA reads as TGTGCCAGCAGCCCAACGGACAGAAACGCGTATGAGCAGTTCTTC.

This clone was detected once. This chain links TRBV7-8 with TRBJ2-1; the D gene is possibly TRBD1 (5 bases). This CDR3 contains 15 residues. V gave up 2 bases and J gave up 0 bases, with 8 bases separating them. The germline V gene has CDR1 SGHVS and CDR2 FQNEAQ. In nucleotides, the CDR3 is TGTGCCAGCAGCTTACGAGACAGCTCCTACAATGAGCAGTTCTTC. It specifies CASSLRDSSYNEQFF. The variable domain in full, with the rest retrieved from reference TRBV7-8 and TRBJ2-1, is GAGVSQSPRYKVAKRGQDVALRCDPISGHVSLFWYQQALGQGPEFLTYFQNEAQLDKSGLPSDRFFAERPEGSVSTLKIQRTQQEDSAVYLCASSLRDSSYNEQFFGPGTRLTVL.

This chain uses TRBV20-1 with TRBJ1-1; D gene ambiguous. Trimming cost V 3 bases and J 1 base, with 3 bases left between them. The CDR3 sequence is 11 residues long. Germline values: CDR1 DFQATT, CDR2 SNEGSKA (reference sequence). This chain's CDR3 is CSASPNTEAFF. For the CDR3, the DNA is TGCAGTGCTAGCCCGAACACTGAAGCTTTCTTT.

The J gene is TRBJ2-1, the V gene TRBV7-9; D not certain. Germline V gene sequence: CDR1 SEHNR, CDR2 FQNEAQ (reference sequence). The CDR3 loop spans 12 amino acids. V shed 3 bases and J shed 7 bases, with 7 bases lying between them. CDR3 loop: CASSFRWNEQFF. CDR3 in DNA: TGTGCCAGCAGCTTCAGATGGAATGAGCAGTTCTTC.

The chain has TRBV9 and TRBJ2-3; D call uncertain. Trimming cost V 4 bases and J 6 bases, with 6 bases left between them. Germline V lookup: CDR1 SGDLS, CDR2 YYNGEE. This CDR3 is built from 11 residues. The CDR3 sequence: CASSLGDTQYF. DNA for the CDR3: TGTGCCAGCAGCTTGGGCGATACGCAGTATTTT. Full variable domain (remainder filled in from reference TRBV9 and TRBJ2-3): DSGVTQTPKHLITATGQRVTLRCSPRSGDLSVYWYQQSLDQGLQFLIQYYNGEERAKGNILERFSAQQFPDLHSELNLSSLELGDSALYFCASSLGDTQYFGPGTRLTVL.

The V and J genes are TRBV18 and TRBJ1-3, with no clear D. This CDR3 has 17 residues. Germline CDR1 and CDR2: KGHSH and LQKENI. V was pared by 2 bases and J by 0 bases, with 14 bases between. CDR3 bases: TGTGCCAGCTCACCAAGAACACCTGGAAACTCTGGAAACACCATATATTTT. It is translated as CASSPRTPGNSGNTIYF.

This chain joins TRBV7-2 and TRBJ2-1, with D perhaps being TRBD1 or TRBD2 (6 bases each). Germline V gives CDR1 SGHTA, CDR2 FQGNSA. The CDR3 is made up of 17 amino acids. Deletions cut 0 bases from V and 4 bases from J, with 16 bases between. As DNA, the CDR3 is TGTGCCAGCAGCTTAGCGAGTCCGGGGGCAGGTTACAATGAGCAGTTCTTC. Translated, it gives CASSLASPGAGYNEQFF.

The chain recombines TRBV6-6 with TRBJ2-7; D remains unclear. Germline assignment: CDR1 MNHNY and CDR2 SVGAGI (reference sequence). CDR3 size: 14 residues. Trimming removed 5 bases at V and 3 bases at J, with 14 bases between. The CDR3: CASSPVIQIYEQYF. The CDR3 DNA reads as TGTGCCAGCAGTCCTGTAATTCAGATCTACGAGCAGTACTTC.

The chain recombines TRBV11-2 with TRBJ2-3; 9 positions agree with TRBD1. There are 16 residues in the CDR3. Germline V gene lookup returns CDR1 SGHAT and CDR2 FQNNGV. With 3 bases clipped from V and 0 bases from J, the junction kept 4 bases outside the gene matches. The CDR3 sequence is CASSFSTGGSTDTQYF. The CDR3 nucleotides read TGTGCCAGCAGCTTTTCGACAGGGGGAAGCACAGATACGCAGTATTTT.